This T cell receptor beta chain is from a study of CD8+ T cells in alopecia areata. About the research overall: Tofacitinib therapy took 6 to 18 months; 6 months off drug came after. Study results and caveats: It was observed that many expanded lesional clones persisted in scalp and blood during tofacitinib. In lesional scalp, particularly from alopecia totalis/universalis, clonality was higher than in normal scalp.

The authors extracted RNA and reverse transcribed it into cDNA as the sequencing template. The repertoire was sequenced with immunoSEQ multiplex PCR; TCRdb's copy has only in-frame clones and lacks some. The sample carries 200,000 or so clones, about two fifths recorded once. This clone has a handful of counts. As yet, its antigen is unknown. Per the germline V gene, CDR1 is LGHNA and CDR2 is YNFKEQ. CDR3 length: 15 amino acids. Deletions cut 0 bases from V and 10 bases from J, with 15 bases between. The treatment was: oral pan-JAK inhibitor, 5-10 mg twice daily. Researchers took lesional scalp punch biopsies and peripheral blood from people who were alopecia areata patients.

The source of this sequence is a human donor with alopecia areata. The sequenced sample was CD4+ T cells sorted from blood, obtained at week 34, from a patient treated with tofacitinib. V and J are TRBV4-2 and TRBJ1-4, with D tentatively TRBD1 (6 bases). CDR3 protein: CASSQDKQGSGKLFF. The DNA of the CDR3 is TGTGCCAGCAGCCAAGATAAACAGGGAAGCGGAAAACTGTTTTTT.